These 3 T cell receptor beta chains were all obtained from the same sample, sequenced in a study of shared clonotypes between healthy human individuals. Sequencing used immunoSEQ multiplex PCR; TCRdb keeps in-frame clones, though not all of them. The sample carries under 600,000 clones, almost 97% recorded once. Sequencing was done on a sample of naive CD4+ T cells sorted from blood. Regarding subset: CD45RA+ positively selected. The receptors derive from a woman aged 30 to 39 in good health.

The chain recombines TRBV7-9 with TRBJ2-1, with 8 bases that match TRBD2. Germline assignment: CDR1 SEHNR and CDR2 FQNEAQ (reference sequence). J gave up 4 bases and V 8 bases, and 10 bases lay outside the gene matches. The CDR3 sequence is 15 residues long. CDR3 sequence: CASARGLAVYNEQFF. The CDR3 nucleotides read TGTGCCAGCGCTCGAGGACTAGCCGTTTACAATGAGCAGTTCTTC.

This chain joins TRBV6-4 and TRBJ1-3; possibly TRBD1 for D (6 bases). V was clipped by 7 bases and J by 4 bases, with 26 bases between them. Germline CDR1 and CDR2: MRHNA and SNTAGT. The CDR3 consists of 18 residues. The CDR3 sequence: CASKTRSDRPRTGNTIYF. DNA for the CDR3: TGTGCCAGCAAAACCCGCTCCGACAGGCCCCGGACCGGAAACACCATATATTTT.

The chain employs TRBV28 and TRBJ2-7; D may be TRBD1 (6 bases). V lost 7 bases and J lost 2, with 18 bases in between. The CDR3 spans 15 residues. Germline V gene sequence: CDR1 MDHEN, CDR2 SYDVKM. DNA of the CDR3: TGTGCCAGCACGCCCCCCCACAGGGCTCCCTACGAGCAGTACTTC. Its protein is CASTPPHRAPYEQYF.